The present T cell receptor (beta chain) was sequenced within a study of control samples from healthy donors and cancer patients. There are 15 residues in the CDR3. The ends were cut back, 1 base at V and 4 bases at J, with 11 bases in the middle. Germline assignment: CDR1 SGHVS and CDR2 FNYEAQ. TCRdb's table, derived via immunoSEQ multiplex PCR, lists solely in-frame clones and lacks some. This sample contains some 180,000 clones. The source material was blood. The rearrangement joins TRBV7-6 to TRBJ1-5; D possibly corresponds to TRBD1 (6 bases). The receptor was derived from a woman aged 30 to 39 in good health. The CDR3 DNA follows: TGTGCCAGCAGCTTAGGGTCAGGGGAAAATCAGCCCCAGCATTTT. Encoded protein: CASSLGSGENQPQHF.